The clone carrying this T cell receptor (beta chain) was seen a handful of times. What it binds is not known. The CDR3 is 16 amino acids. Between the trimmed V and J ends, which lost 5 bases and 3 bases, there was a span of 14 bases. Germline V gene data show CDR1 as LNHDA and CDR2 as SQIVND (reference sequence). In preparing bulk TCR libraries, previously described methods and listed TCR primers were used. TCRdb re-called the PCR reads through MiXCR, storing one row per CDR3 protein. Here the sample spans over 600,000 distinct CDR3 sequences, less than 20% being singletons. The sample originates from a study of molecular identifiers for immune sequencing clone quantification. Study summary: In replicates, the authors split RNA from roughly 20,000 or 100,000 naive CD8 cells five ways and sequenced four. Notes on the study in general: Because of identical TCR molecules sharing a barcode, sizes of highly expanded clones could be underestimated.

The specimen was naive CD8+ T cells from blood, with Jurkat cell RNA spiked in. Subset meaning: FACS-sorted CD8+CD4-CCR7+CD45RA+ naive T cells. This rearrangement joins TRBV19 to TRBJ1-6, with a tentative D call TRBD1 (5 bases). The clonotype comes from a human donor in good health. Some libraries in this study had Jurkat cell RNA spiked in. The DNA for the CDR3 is TGTGCCAGTAGTTCATTCCTCGACAGCTATAATTCACCCCTCCACTTT. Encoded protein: CASSSFLDSYNSPLHF.